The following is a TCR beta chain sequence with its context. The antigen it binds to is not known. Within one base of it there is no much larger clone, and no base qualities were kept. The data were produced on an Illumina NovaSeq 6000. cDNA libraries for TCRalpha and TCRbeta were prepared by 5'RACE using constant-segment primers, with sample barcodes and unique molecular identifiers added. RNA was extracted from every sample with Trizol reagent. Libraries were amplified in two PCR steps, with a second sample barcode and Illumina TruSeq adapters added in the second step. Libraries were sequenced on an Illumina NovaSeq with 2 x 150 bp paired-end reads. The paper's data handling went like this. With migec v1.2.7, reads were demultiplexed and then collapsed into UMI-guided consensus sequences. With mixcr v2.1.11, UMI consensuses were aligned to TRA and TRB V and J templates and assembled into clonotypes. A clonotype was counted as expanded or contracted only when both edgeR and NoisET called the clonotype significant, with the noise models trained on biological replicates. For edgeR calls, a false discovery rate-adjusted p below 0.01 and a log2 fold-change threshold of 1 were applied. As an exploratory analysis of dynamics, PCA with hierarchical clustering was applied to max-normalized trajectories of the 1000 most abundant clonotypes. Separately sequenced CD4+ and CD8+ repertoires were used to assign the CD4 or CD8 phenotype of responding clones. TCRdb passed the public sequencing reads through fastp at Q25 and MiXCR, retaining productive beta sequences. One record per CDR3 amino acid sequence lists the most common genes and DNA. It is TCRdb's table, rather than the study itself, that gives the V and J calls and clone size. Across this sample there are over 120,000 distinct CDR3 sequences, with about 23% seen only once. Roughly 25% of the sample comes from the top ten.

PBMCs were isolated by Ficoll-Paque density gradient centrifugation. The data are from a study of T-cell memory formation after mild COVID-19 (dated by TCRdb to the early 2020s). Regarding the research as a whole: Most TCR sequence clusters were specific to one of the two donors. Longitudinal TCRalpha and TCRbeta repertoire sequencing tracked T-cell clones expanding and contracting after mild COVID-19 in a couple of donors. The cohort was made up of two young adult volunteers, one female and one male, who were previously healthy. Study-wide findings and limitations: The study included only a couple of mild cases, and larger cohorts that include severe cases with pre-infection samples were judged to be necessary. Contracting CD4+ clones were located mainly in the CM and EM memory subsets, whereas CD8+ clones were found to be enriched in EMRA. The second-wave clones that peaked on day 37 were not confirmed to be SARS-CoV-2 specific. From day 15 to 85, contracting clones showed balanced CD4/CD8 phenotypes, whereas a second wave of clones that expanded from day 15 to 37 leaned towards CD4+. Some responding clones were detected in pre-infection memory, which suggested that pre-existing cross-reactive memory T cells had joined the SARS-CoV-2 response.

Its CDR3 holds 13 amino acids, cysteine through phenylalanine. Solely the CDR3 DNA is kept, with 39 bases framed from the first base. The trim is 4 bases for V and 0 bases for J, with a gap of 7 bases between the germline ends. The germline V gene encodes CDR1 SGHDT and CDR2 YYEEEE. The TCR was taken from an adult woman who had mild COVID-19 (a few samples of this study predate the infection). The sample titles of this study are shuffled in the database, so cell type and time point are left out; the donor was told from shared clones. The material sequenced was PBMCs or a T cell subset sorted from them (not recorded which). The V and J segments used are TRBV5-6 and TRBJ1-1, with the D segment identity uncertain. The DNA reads TGTGCCAGCAGCGCGACGGTGAACACTGAAGCTTTCTTT. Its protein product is CASSATVNTEAFF.